This TCR beta chain stems from a study of blood T cells in healthy people across ages. Together with a sample-barcoded 5' primer, a J-beta primer mix was included in a second PCR lasting about 7 to 11 cycles. Every individual sample yielded 2.5 million or more paired-end reads (each containing CDR3). TCRdb passed the 5' RACE reads through MiXCR, listing each CDR3 protein once. Of about 1,500,000 distinct CDR3 sequences detected, under 30% appear once; the ten largest clones hold over 7%. This clonotype has a single count. The junction differs from germline at one of its ends, possibly a read error. This CDR3 spans 19 amino acids.

Sequenced material: blood. The sequence derives from a woman aged 25 to 39 in good health. The chain couples TRBV12-3 or TRBV12-4 to TRBJ2-5; 14 nucleotides align to TRBD2. CDR3: CANSLSPGLAGDRQETQYF. The CDR3 DNA reads as TGTGCCAACAGTTTATCCCCGGGACTAGCGGGGGATCGCCAAGAGACCCAGTACTTC.